Below, 5 T cell receptor beta chains from the same sample are listed, as sequenced in a study of molecular identifiers for immune sequencing clone quantification. TCRdb re-called the PCR reads with MiXCR, one entry per CDR3 protein. The sample lists around 82,000 distinct CDR3 sequences; 19% were seen once. Sequenced input: naive CD8+ T cells from blood, with Jurkat cell RNA spiked in. The subset here: FACS-sorted CD8+CD4-CCR7+CD45RA+ naive T cells. The source is a human donor in good health. Some libraries in this study had Jurkat cell RNA spiked in.

Remarks on this clonotype: A junction end diverges from the germline sequence, so it may reflect a read error. The V gene is TRBV29-1, the J gene TRBJ1-1; 11 nucleotides line up with TRBD1. This CDR3 contains 15 residues. Germline V gives CDR1 SQVTM, CDR2 ANQGSEA. The chain's CDR3 is CGVGDRGGLSTGAFF. CDR3 nucleotides: TGCGGCGTGGGGGACAGGGGGGGATTATCCACTGGAGCTTTCTTT.

A remark on this clonotype: This could be a read error, since a much larger clone is one nucleotide away. V gene TRBV20-1 combines with J gene TRBJ2-1, with 9 positions matching TRBD2. CDR3 length equals 16 residues. Per germline, CDR1 DFQATT and CDR2 SNEGSKA (reference sequence). This chain's CDR3 is CSAREAGGAPGNEQLF. The DNA of the CDR3 is TGCAGTGCTAGAGAAGCGGGAGGCGCCCCTGGCAATGAGCAGCTCTTC.

This clonotype occurred many times. The genes are TRBV25-1 and TRBJ2-7, with 9 bases that match TRBD1. This CDR3 has 15 residues. In germline, CDR1 is MGHDK, CDR2 SYGVNS. J lost 3 bases, V lost 5 bases, and 8 bases had no gene match. The CDR3 sequence is CASSPLRQGDYEQYF. CDR3 coding DNA: TGTGCCAGCAGTCCCCTTCGACAGGGGGACTACGAGCAGTACTTC.

In this sample, this clonotype turned up many times. The chain carries TRBV4-3 and TRBJ2-4; the D gene is possibly TRBD1 (6 bases). Germline V gene data show CDR1 as LGHNA and CDR2 as YSLEER. The CDR3 has 15 amino acids. Trimming shortened V by 5 bases and J by 8 bases, and 19 bases separated the two germline ends. The CDR3 reads CASSVRGSNSDIQYF. CDR3 DNA: TGCGCCAGCAGCGTCAGGGGCTCAAACTCAGACATTCAGTACTTC.

CDR3 in DNA: TGTGCCAGCTCATCAATGACTAGCGGGATCAACACCGGGGAGCTGTTTTTT. Protein sequence: CASSSMTSGINTGELFF. The V call is TRBV18, the J call TRBJ2-2; 11 bases agree with TRBD2. There are 17 residues in the CDR3. Per the germline V gene, CDR1 is KGHSH and CDR2 is LQKENI. V trimming: 5 bases; J trimming: 2 bases; junction bases outside the gene matches: 7.